The entry below gives a single T cell receptor beta chain sequence along with its context. Its antigen is currently unknown. Trimming removed 2 bases at V and 9 bases at J, with 8 bases between. The germline V gene has CDR1 LGHNT and CDR2 FRNRAP. CDR3 size: 12 residues. These data belong to a study of T cell responses to AZD1222 COVID-19 vaccine. The assay was immunoSEQ multiplex PCR, and TCRdb's table has in-frame clones only and misses some. The sample has more than 110,000 clones, roughly 90% seen once. The study, taken as a whole, reports: Clonal diversity was possibly underestimated; the donors were predominantly white British and more often female. Targeting of unmutated variant regions was reportedly seen in nearly half of spike-specific TCRs. Vaccine-associated CD4 TCRs ranged over spike, dominating at 160-218 and 743-854.

The receptor comes from an adult in good health. The source was peripheral blood, collected on day 0 of AZD1222 vaccination. The rearrangement joins TRBV12-5 to TRBJ2-1, with D hard to call. The CDR3 nucleotides are TGTGCTAGTGGTTTGAAGGGCGTTGAGCAGTTCTTC. It translates to CASGLKGVEQFF.